Following are 19 T cell receptor beta chains from one sample sequenced in a study of response to subunit inactivated influenza vaccine. One entry per CDR3 protein results from TCRdb running MiXCR on the RT-PCR reads. The sample consists of approximately 700,000 distinct CDR3 sequences, roughly 14% of them appearing once. The sample was PBMCs from blood, taken 14 days before vaccination. The source is a man aged 45-60 years who received an inactivated influenza vaccine.

There are a few counts of this clonotype. The CDR3 coding sequence is TGTGCCAGCAGACAACAGGGCTACGAGCAGTACTTC. Protein: CASRQQGYEQYF. The rearrangement joins TRBV28 to TRBJ2-7; tentative D call: TRBD1 (6 bases). V lost 6 bases, J lost 3 bases, and 9 bases lay in between. The germline gives CDR1 MDHEN, CDR2 SYDVKM. This CDR3 is built from 12 residues.

This clonotype has ten or more counts. The chain couples TRBV5-1 to TRBJ2-2; possible D gene TRBD1, 6 bases. The CDR3 is 15 residues long. Germline CDR1 SGHRS, CDR2 YFSETQ. The V end lost 2 bases, the J end lost 4 bases, and 12 bases lay between the germline ends. CDR3 bases: TGCGCCAGCAGCTTACAGGGTTCGGCCACCGGGGAGCTGTTTTTT. It encodes CASSLQGSATGELFF.

The chain employs TRBV23-1 and TRBJ2-1; D gene ambiguous. TRBV23-1 is marked as an open reading frame, function uncertain. This CDR3 comprises 12 residues. V was cut by 6 bases and J by 5 bases, with 8 bases left in between. The CDR3 sequence: CASSEIHNEQFF. In DNA, the CDR3 is TGCGCCAGCAGCGAAATCCACAATGAGCAGTTCTTC.

V gene TRBV12-3 or TRBV12-4 combines with J gene TRBJ1-5, with D hard to call. Trimming took 5 bases from V and 7 from J, leaving 6 bases between them. This CDR3 is built from 11 residues. Here the CDR3 reads CASSPRQPQHF. CDR3 DNA sequence: TGTGCCAGCAGTCCCAGGCAGCCCCAGCATTTT.

The chain links TRBV6-1 to TRBJ2-1; 9 bases are a match to TRBD1. Trimming at V came to 8 bases and at J to 4 bases, leaving 9 bases not matched to a gene. Germline lookup yields CDR1 MNHNS and CDR2 SASEGT. This CDR3 comprises 15 residues. CDR3 bases: TGTGCCAGCGGCTTAGGGGGACAGGGTTACAATGAGCAGTTCTTC. Translated: CASGLGGQGYNEQFF.

In this sample, this clonotype turned up many times. The chain uses TRBV18 and TRBJ1-2; D remains unclear. Germline V gene sequence: CDR1 KGHSH, CDR2 LQKENI. The V end was cut by 6 bases, the J end by 8 bases, with 13 bases between. CDR3 length equals 12 residues. DNA of the CDR3: TGTGCCAGCTCCGCCGACACCTGGGGCTACACCTTC. Translating it yields CASSADTWGYTF.

The chain combines TRBV29-1 with TRBJ2-1; no firm D call. V lost 4 bases and J lost 0, with 4 bases in between. Germline CDR1 SQVTM, CDR2 ANQGSEA. The CDR3 runs 12 residues. This CDR3 reads CSVGRSYNEQFF. DNA for the CDR3: TGCAGCGTTGGACGCTCCTACAATGAGCAGTTCTTC.

The chain joins TRBV27 to TRBJ2-7; D remains ambiguous. Per the germline V gene, CDR1 is MNHEY and CDR2 is SMNVEV (reference sequence). The CDR3 is made up of 13 amino acids. The V end was cut by 2 bases, the J end by 3 bases, with 8 bases between. In nucleotides, the CDR3 is TGTGCCAGCAGTTTAATCAGTAACTACGAGCAGTACTTC. As protein: CASSLISNYEQYF.

This clonotype was picked up a small number of times. J is TRBJ2-5 and V is TRBV5-1; 8 positions match TRBD1. The CDR3 consists of 14 residues. Unmatched junction bases numbered 10, after V lost 7 bases and J lost 5 bases. CDR1 and CDR2 from the germline V gene are SGHRS and YFSETQ. In DNA, the CDR3 is TGCGCCAGCGCCACGGGACAGGTCAAGGAGACCCAGTACTTC. It yields the protein CASATGQVKETQYF.

This clonotype showed up just once. The genes are TRBV5-1 and TRBJ2-3; TRBD1 matches 8 bases. V dropped 0 bases and J dropped 7; count of bases not matched to a gene: 10. Germline CDR1 reads SGHRS; CDR2 reads YFSETQ. The CDR3 extends over 16 amino acids. The CDR3 DNA reads as TGCGCCAGCAGCTTGGGGACAGGGCACGCTACCTATACGCAGTATTTT. This translates into CASSLGTGHATYTQYF.

This sequence joins TRBV6-5 and TRBJ2-3, with 7 nucleotides matching TRBD2. The germline CDR1 and CDR2 sequences are MNHEY and SVGAGI. This CDR3 contains 15 residues. Trimming took 2 bases from V and 0 from J; bases not matched to a gene: 2. The CDR3 nucleotides are TGTGCCAGCAGTTACGAGCGGGGAAGCACAGATACGCAGTATTTT. Translation gives CASSYERGSTDTQYF.

The V and J genes are TRBV6-2 or TRBV6-3 and TRBJ1-1; D ambiguous. Trimming shortened V by 7 bases and J by 13 bases, and 19 bases separated the two germline ends. The CDR3 is 12 amino acids. The germline V gene has CDR1 MNHEY and CDR2 SVGEGT. CDR3 in amino acids: CASTQTGKESFF. For the CDR3, the DNA is TGTGCCAGCACCCAAACCGGGAAGGAAAGTTTCTTT.

This clonotype was observed a handful of times. The genes are TRBV5-1 and TRBJ2-4, with 10 bases that match TRBD1. This CDR3 spans 14 amino acids. Unmatched junction bases numbered 4, after V lost 3 bases and J lost 7 bases. The germline V gene has CDR1 SGHRS and CDR2 YFSETQ. Here the CDR3 reads CASSSGTGVNIQYF. The CDR3 DNA reads as TGCGCCAGCAGCTCCGGGACAGGGGTCAACATTCAGTACTTC.

This clonotype was recorded a few times. The chain is built from TRBV9 and TRBJ2-1, with 13 bases fitting TRBD2. Germline V lookup: CDR1 SGDLS, CDR2 YYNGEE. V lost 6 bases and J lost 9; bases outside the gene matches: 15. The CDR3 consists of 17 residues. The CDR3 spells CASTPHPGTSGTGEQFF. The CDR3 coding sequence is TGTGCCAGCACCCCACATCCCGGGACTAGCGGGACGGGTGAGCAGTTCTTC.

In regard to this clonotype: A junction end diverges from the germline sequence, so it may reflect a read error. V gene TRBV29-1 combines with J gene TRBJ2-7, with D hard to call. The CDR3 is made up of 12 amino acids. CDR1 SQVTM and CDR2 ANQGSEA come from the germline V gene. The CDR3 is CSVSDGTYEQHF. In DNA, the CDR3 is TGCAGCGTTTCCGACGGAACCTACGAGCAGCACTTC.

This sequence joins TRBV20-1 and TRBJ2-7; 9 bases are shared with TRBD2. Germline assignment: CDR1 DFQATT and CDR2 SNEGSKA (reference sequence). After removal of 2 bases from V and 4 bases from J, the junction contained 9 bases not matched to a gene. CDR3 size: 15 residues. This CDR3 is CSARTPGLANYEQYF. CDR3 nucleotide sequence: TGCAGTGCTAGAACCCCGGGACTAGCAAATTACGAGCAGTACTTC.

This chain joins TRBV5-6 and TRBJ2-5; D ambiguous. Trimming cost V 0 bases and J 10 bases, with 19 bases left between them. CDR1 is SGHDT and CDR2 is YYEEEE in the germline V gene. The CDR3 runs 15 residues. The DNA for the CDR3 is TGTGCCAGCAGCTTGGTTTCGGGCGGAGCCCTTTTCCAGTACTTC. It translates to CASSLVSGGALFQYF.

The table lists this clonotype with many counts. V and J are TRBV7-6 and TRBJ1-1; D uncertain. V lost 1 base, J lost 4 bases, and 7 bases lay in between. The CDR3 is 13 residues long. In germline, CDR1 is SGHVS, CDR2 FNYEAQ. This CDR3 reads CASSLEFRTEAFF. CDR3 coding DNA: TGTGCCAGCAGCTTAGAATTCCGCACTGAAGCTTTCTTT.

This clonotype was picked up a small number of times. V and J are TRBV20-1 and TRBJ2-7, with 10 bases fitting TRBD1. Germline loops: CDR1 DFQATT, CDR2 SNEGSKA (reference sequence). CDR3 length: 15 residues. V gave up 6 bases and J gave up 5 bases; unmatched junction bases: 13. The CDR3 nucleotides are TGCAGTGCCTACACCGGACAGGGGGGTTTAGACGAGCAGTACTTC. Its protein is CSAYTGQGGLDEQYF.